This T cell receptor (beta chain) emerged from a study of T-cell reconstitution after alpha-beta-depleted transplantation in children. Overall study findings and caveats: By about two months after transplant, alpha-beta T cells reportedly arose from several hundred graft clones that had expanded. Recipient T cells and thymic progenitors that survived gave rise to the high TCRbeta diversity observed at day 60 in some patients. Counts and diversity of T cells one year after transplant came mostly from newly produced T cells.

Unique molecular identifiers were incorporated when the TCRbeta library was constructed. MiXCR was run by TCRdb on the PCR reads, yielding one entry per CDR3 protein. The table lists around 240,000 distinct CDR3 sequences, roughly 7.7% of them singletons, with about 6.4% in the top ten. This clonotype was seen a handful of times. Its target is not known. Trimming removed 9 bases at V and 5 bases at J, with 17 bases between. The length of the CDR3 is 14 residues. CDR1 is MDHEN, CDR2 SYDVKM, per germline. The chain couples TRBV28 to TRBJ1-5, with D possibly TRBD1 on 5 matching bases. The sample in question was PBMCs, mostly from graft donor cells, obtained 180 days after TCRalphabeta/CD19-depleted stem cell transplant. This receptor was taken from a male patient younger than 18 who had a stem cell transplant for acute lymphoblastic leukemia, so the T cells may come from the graft donor. The CDR3 loop reads CASTPGKGDQPQHF. The CDR3 DNA reads TGTGCCAGTACTCCGGGGAAAGGGGATCAGCCCCAGCATTTT.